One T cell receptor beta chain is described in this entry. Its antigen is not identified. Amplification used 52 TRBV primers and 13 TRBJ primers. Assay used: immunoSEQ multiplex PCR; TCRdb lists only in-frame clones, some missing. Of some 30,000 clones detected, more than 85% appear once; the ten largest clones hold 0.75% to 1%. The data stem from a study of regulatory T cells. Study-wide findings and caveats: In CD3G-deficient patients, conventional CD4+ T cells were enriched for hydrophobic CDR3 residues at positions 6 and 7. In patients, unique TRB V-J pairs were restricted and V/J usage skewed, especially in Tregs.

A couple of CD3G-deficient patients had more severe autoimmunity; all had some. CD4+ T cells were divided by sorting: CD25-high CD127-low Tregs, CD25-low CD127-high conventional cells. Sample: conventional CD4+ T cells sorted from blood. This receptor was obtained from a child aged 2-9 years with CD3G deficiency.

The CDR3 here is CASSPAGSYEQYF. Written as DNA, the CDR3 is TGTGCCAGCTCACCGGCCGGATCCTACGAGCAGTACTTC. The V call is TRBV6-1, the J call TRBJ2-7; D is undetermined. Germline CDR1 and CDR2: MNHNS and SASEGT. CDR3 length equals 13 residues. With 8 bases removed from V and 1 base from J, the gap between germline ends came to 12 bases.